Presented here are 19 T cell receptor beta chains from one specimen sequenced in a study of blood T cell repertoires in COVID-19. Sequencing used immunoSEQ multiplex PCR; TCRdb keeps in-frame clones, though not all of them. The sample contains over 200,000 clones, 70% to 90% of which appear only once. Sequencing was done on a sample of peripheral blood. The receptors stem from a woman younger than 35 who had recovered from COVID-19.

V is TRBV19 and J is TRBJ2-7; no clear D gene. Per the germline V gene, CDR1 is LNHDA and CDR2 is SQIVND (reference sequence). There are 14 residues in the CDR3. The V end lost 4 bases, the J end lost 6 bases, and 16 bases lay between the germline ends. The CDR3 spells CASSRSGSGPEQYF. The CDR3 region has the DNA TGTGCCAGTAGTAGGTCGGGTTCCGGCCCCGAGCAGTACTTC.

The genes are TRBV7-3 and TRBJ2-3, with TRBD2 matching 9 bases. The length of the CDR3 is 17 residues. V was pared by 6 bases and J by 5 bases, with 15 bases of the junction left unmatched. Germline values: CDR1 SGHTA, CDR2 FQGTGA. In nucleotides, the CDR3 is TGTGCCAGCAGTTATGGGGGTAGCGGGAGTGAAATAGATACGCAGTATTTT. Residues: CASSYGGSGSEIDTQYF.

The CDR3: CASSEVGGPQTQYF. The DNA for the CDR3 is TGTGCCAGCAGTGAAGTGGGAGGGCCACAGACCCAGTACTTC. The chain is built from TRBV2 and TRBJ2-5; TRBD2 agrees at 7 bases. CDR1 SNHLY and CDR2 FYNNEI come from the germline V gene. The CDR3 loop spans 14 amino acids. Trimming removed 1 base from V and 6 bases from J; junction bases left unmatched: 5.

The rearrangement uses TRBV7-3 and TRBJ1-2; no clear D. The germline V and J ends were trimmed by 3 bases and 1 base, with 6 bases remaining between them. CDR3 length: 13 residues. Germline values: CDR1 SGHTA, CDR2 FQGTGA. The DNA for the CDR3 is TGTGCCAGCAGCTTGGAGGTTAACTATGGCTACACCTTC. This codes for CASSLEVNYGYTF. Supplemented by reference TRBV7-3 and TRBJ1-2, the full variable domain reads GAGVSQTPSNKVTEKGKYVELRCDPISGHTALYWYRQSLGQGPEFLIYFQGTGAADDSGLPNDRFFAVRPEGSVSTLKIQRTERGDSAVYLCASSLEVNYGYTFGSGTRLTVV.

V is TRBV20-1 and J is TRBJ2-1, with 8 nucleotides matching TRBD2. Germline-derived CDR1 and CDR2 are DFQATT and SNEGSKA (reference sequence). CDR3 length equals 16 residues. The V segment lost 3 bases and the J segment 0 bases; nucleotides outside the gene matches: 7. CDR3 protein: CSASSQLADSYNEQFF. The DNA of the CDR3 is TGCAGTGCTAGTTCACAACTAGCGGACTCCTACAATGAGCAGTTCTTC.

The chain recombines TRBV3-1 (or the pseudogene TRBV3-2) with TRBJ2-1; 11 nucleotides agree with TRBD2. V was clipped by 3 bases and J by 0 bases; unmatched bases: 10. Germline V gene lookup returns CDR1 LGHDT and CDR2 YNNKEL (reference sequence). CDR3 length equals 19 residues. The DNA for the CDR3 is TGTGCCAGCAGCCATGTGCGGACTAGCGGGCTGAGCTCCTACAATGAGCAGTTCTTC. This sequence encodes CASSHVRTSGLSSYNEQFF.

The CDR3 is CASSIDLLAASTDTQYF. Written as DNA, the CDR3 is TGTGCCAGTAGTATAGATTTACTAGCGGCTAGCACAGATACGCAGTATTTT. V and J are TRBV19 and TRBJ2-3; 8 bases are shared with TRBD2. This CDR3 is built from 17 residues. V shed 0 bases and J 0 bases; nucleotides not matched to a gene: 5. Per the germline V gene, CDR1 is LNHDA and CDR2 is SQIVND (reference sequence).

This chain links TRBV7-3 with TRBJ2-1, with TRBD2 identical over 15 bases. Trimming removed 2 bases from V and 8 bases from J; junction bases left unmatched: 10. CDR1 SGHTA and CDR2 FQGTGA come from the germline V gene. The CDR3 contains 18 residues. CDR3 nucleotide sequence: TGTGCCAGCAGCTTAGTGGGTAGGACTAGCGGGAGGGTCGATGAGCAGTTCTTC. As protein: CASSLVGRTSGRVDEQFF.

This clone was seen only once. The rearrangement uses TRBV3-1 (or the pseudogene TRBV3-2) and TRBJ2-7; a possible D gene is TRBD1 (6 bases). The germline V gene encodes CDR1 LGHDT and CDR2 YNNKEL (reference sequence). Trimming left V 4 bases short and J 1 base short, with 8 bases between. The CDR3 has 13 residues. CDR3 amino acids: CASSPDSSYEQYF. The CDR3 DNA sequence: TGTGCCAGCAGCCCGGACAGTTCCTACGAGCAGTACTTC.

The rearrangement links TRBV30 to TRBJ2-1, with TRBD1 identical over 9 bases. Germline CDR1 reads GTSNPN; CDR2 reads SVGIG (reference sequence). Trimming removed 5 bases from V and 10 bases from J; junction bases left unmatched: 12. CDR3 length: 14 residues. The CDR3 protein is CAWDDRGFNLEQFF. The CDR3 coding sequence is TGTGCCTGGGATGACAGGGGGTTTAATTTAGAGCAGTTCTTC.

The chain joins TRBV15 to TRBJ2-2; 8 nucleotides align to TRBD1. Germline loops: CDR1 LNHNV, CDR2 YYDKDF (reference sequence). The ends lost 5 bases at V and 4 bases at J; junction bases unmatched: 6. The CDR3 is 15 residues long. CDR3 in DNA: TGTGCCACCAGCCGTGATACAGGGGGCACCGGGGAGCTGTTTTTT. This gives the protein CATSRDTGGTGELFF.

This chain uses TRBV10-1 with TRBJ2-3; D is unclear. In germline, CDR1 is WNHNN, CDR2 SYGVQD (reference sequence). The CDR3 has 17 residues. Trimming cost V 2 bases and J 0 bases, with 15 bases left between them. The DNA of the CDR3 is TGCGCCAGCAGTGAGATCCAGTACTACTCAAGCACAGATACGCAGTATTTT. Its translation: CASSEIQYYSSTDTQYF.

V usage is TRBV6-5 and J usage is TRBJ1-1, with TRBD1 identical over 8 bases. V lost 6 bases and J lost 4; bases outside the gene matches: 7. CDR1 is MNHEY, CDR2 SVGAGI, per germline. The CDR3 is 14 residues long. This CDR3 reads CASSHRGVFTEAFF. The DNA of the CDR3 is TGTGCCAGCAGCCACAGGGGGGTATTCACTGAAGCTTTCTTT.

This clone was detected once. The rearrangement uses TRBV27 and TRBJ1-5; D is undetermined. The V and J ends lost 2 bases and 6 bases respectively, with 11 bases between them. Per germline, CDR1 MNHEY and CDR2 SMNVEV (reference sequence). This CDR3 is built from 14 residues. The CDR3 is CASSLQVMAQPQHF. CDR3 nucleotide sequence: TGTGCCAGCAGTTTACAGGTTATGGCTCAGCCCCAGCATTTT.

The chain carries TRBV24-1 and TRBJ2-3; TRBD1 agrees at 11 bases. Germline trimming cut 6 bases from V and 5 bases from J; bases unmatched to any gene: 9. Germline CDR1 is KGHDR and CDR2 is SFDVKD. CDR3 length equals 16 residues. DNA of the CDR3: TGTGCCACCAGTATGGGACAGGGGGGCCCTCTAGATACGCAGTATTTT. Protein sequence: CATSMGQGGPLDTQYF.

The J gene is TRBJ1-2, the V gene TRBV14; D might be TRBD1 (6 bases). The CDR3 length is 13 residues. Germline lookup yields CDR1 SGHDN and CDR2 FVKESK. V dropped 4 bases and J dropped 6 bases, with 12 bases sitting between them. The CDR3 sequence is CASSPRQGHGYTF. The CDR3 DNA reads TGTGCCAGCAGCCCTCGTCAGGGGCATGGCTACACCTTC.

The V gene is TRBV7-9, the J gene TRBJ2-7; 8 bases are shared with TRBD2. CDR1 SEHNR and CDR2 FQNEAQ come from the germline V gene (reference sequence). The CDR3 runs 14 residues. The junction had 7 bases not matched to a gene; V was cut back by 5 bases and J by 4 bases. CDR3 nucleotides: TGTGCCAGCAGCCCCCCGGGAGGGGGATACGAGCAGTACTTC. As protein: CASSPPGGGYEQYF.

CDR3 in amino acids: CASSEDTSGFYEQYF. DNA of the CDR3: TGTGCCAGCAGCGAGGATACTAGCGGTTTCTACGAGCAGTACTTC. The rearrangement links TRBV9 to TRBJ2-7, with 8 bases matching TRBD2. Germline V lookup: CDR1 SGDLS, CDR2 YYNGEE. The ends lost 3 bases at V and 3 bases at J; junction bases unmatched: 8. The CDR3 length is 15 residues.

The chain couples TRBV7-2 to TRBJ2-5, with 9 nucleotides matching TRBD2. Unmatched junction bases numbered 7, after V lost 8 bases and J lost 3 bases. From germline, CDR1 is SGHTA and CDR2 FQGNSA. CDR3 length equals 14 residues. The CDR3 DNA reads as TGTGCCAGCTCCTCCGGGACTAGCAAAGAGACCCAGTACTTC. Protein sequence: CASSSGTSKETQYF.